The next 3 T cell receptor beta chains were all read from a single sample in a study of CD8+ T cells in alopecia areata. Treatment indicated: oral pan-JAK inhibitor, 5-10 mg twice daily. cDNA serving as the sequencing template came from extracted, reverse transcribed RNA. Only in-frame clones appear in the TCRdb table, and some are missing; sequencing was by immunoSEQ multiplex PCR. The sample lists 150,000 to 250,000 clones; 58% were seen once. The sample was CD4+ T cells sorted from blood, taken at week 24, from a patient treated with tofacitinib. Source of these receptors: a human donor with alopecia areata.

This clone was found a few times. The rearrangement joins TRBV5-1 to TRBJ1-1; TRBD1 matches 10 bases. Germline V CDR1 and CDR2: SGHRS, YFSETQ. V dropped 6 bases and J dropped 1; count of bases not matched to a gene: 3. This CDR3 has 14 amino acids. Here the CDR3 reads CASKGTGANTEAFF. CDR3 sequence (DNA): TGCGCCAGCAAAGGGACAGGGGCGAACACTGAAGCTTTCTTT.

This rearrangement joins TRBV30 to TRBJ1-1; the D gene is possibly TRBD1 (6 bases). Trimming took 4 bases from V and 1 from J, leaving 7 bases between them. Germline V gene lookup returns CDR1 GTSNPN and CDR2 SVGIG (reference sequence). The CDR3 runs 12 residues. CDR3 sequence reads: CAWTQGNTEAFF. The CDR3 nucleotides read TGTGCCTGGACACAGGGGAACACTGAAGCTTTCTTT.

V is TRBV29-1 and J is TRBJ2-1; 8 bases match TRBD2. The CDR3 has 16 residues. Losses at the gene ends were 5 bases for V and 0 bases for J; bases not matched to a gene: 9. Germline values: CDR1 SQVTM, CDR2 ANQGSEA. The CDR3 DNA reads as TGCAGCGTTCCAGGAGCGGGGGCCAGCTCCTACAATGAGCAGTTCTTC. Protein sequence: CSVPGAGASSYNEQFF.